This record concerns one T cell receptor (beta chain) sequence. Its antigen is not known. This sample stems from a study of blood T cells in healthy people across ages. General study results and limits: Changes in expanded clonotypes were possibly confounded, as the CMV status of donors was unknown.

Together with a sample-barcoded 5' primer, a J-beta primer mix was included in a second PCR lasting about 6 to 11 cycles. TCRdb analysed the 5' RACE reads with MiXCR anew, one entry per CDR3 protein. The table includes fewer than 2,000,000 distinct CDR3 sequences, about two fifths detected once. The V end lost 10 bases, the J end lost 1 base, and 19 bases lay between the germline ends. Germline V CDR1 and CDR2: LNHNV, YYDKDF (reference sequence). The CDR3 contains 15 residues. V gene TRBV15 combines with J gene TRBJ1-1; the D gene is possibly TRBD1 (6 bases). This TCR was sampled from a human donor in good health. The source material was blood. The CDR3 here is CAIKIQRGRNTEAFF. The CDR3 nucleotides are TGTGCCATCAAAATCCAACGGGGGCGGAACACTGAAGCTTTCTTT.